These 10 T cell receptor beta chains were sequenced from one sample in a study of blood T cell repertoires in COVID-19. Using immunoSEQ multiplex PCR, the repertoire was profiled, and TCRdb retains in-frame clones only, with some absent. This table has some 110,000 clones, roughly 85% appearing once. Material for sequencing was peripheral blood. These receptors were collected from a middle-aged man with acute or convalescent COVID-19.

This chain links TRBV18 with TRBJ2-1; 9 bases map to TRBD1. CDR1 and CDR2 from the germline V gene are KGHSH and LQKENI. This CDR3 contains 14 residues. The V segment lost 4 bases and the J segment 5 bases; nucleotides outside the gene matches: 3. The DNA for the CDR3 is TGTGCCAGCTCACGAGGGACAGGGAACAATGAGCAGTTCTTC. The encoded protein is CASSRGTGNNEQFF.

V usage is TRBV14 and J usage is TRBJ1-6; 8 nucleotides match TRBD1. Germline V gene data show CDR1 as SGHDN and CDR2 as FVKESK. Losses at the gene ends were 4 bases for V and 3 bases for J; bases not matched to a gene: 2. CDR3 size: 15 residues. The CDR3 spells CASSLGTGYNSPLHF. CDR3 bases: TGTGCCAGCAGCCTGGGGACAGGCTATAATTCACCCCTCCACTTT.

This chain connects TRBV4-2 to TRBJ2-3; 9 bases match TRBD2. The germline V gene encodes CDR1 LGHNA and CDR2 YNFKEQ. Unmatched junction bases numbered 11, after V lost 2 bases and J lost 5 bases. The CDR3 is 17 amino acids. The CDR3 protein is CASSQRGRAGRRDTQYF. Written as DNA, the CDR3 is TGTGCCAGCAGCCAACGCGGGAGGGCCGGTAGGAGAGATACGCAGTATTTT.

This clone was seen only once. V gene TRBV5-4 combines with J gene TRBJ2-5; TRBD1 matches at 7 bases. Germline lookup yields CDR1 SGHNT and CDR2 YYREEE (reference sequence). After removal of 4 bases from V and 4 bases from J, the junction contained 10 bases not matched to a gene. This CDR3 contains 15 residues. CDR3 amino acids: CASSQGVAYGETQYF. CDR3 DNA sequence: TGTGCCAGCAGCCAGGGGGTAGCATACGGAGAGACCCAGTACTTC.

A note on this clone: This CDR3 is also generated by other DNA sequences in the sample. This chain joins TRBV20-1 and TRBJ2-7, with 8 bases lining up with TRBD1. J was trimmed by 4 bases and V by 5 bases; bases with no gene match: 1. The V gene's germline CDR1 is DFQATT and CDR2 SNEGSKA (reference sequence). The CDR3 covers 11 residues. This CDR3 is CSAGTGYEQYF. The CDR3 nucleotides read TGCAGTGCTGGGACAGGTTACGAGCAGTACTTC.

The rearrangement uses TRBV18 and TRBJ1-4; D may be TRBD1 (6 bases). Trimming shortened V by 6 bases and J by 0 bases, and 26 bases separated the two germline ends. This CDR3 is built from 20 residues. Germline V gene lookup returns CDR1 KGHSH and CDR2 LQKENI. CDR3 bases: TGTGCCAGCTCTACCTTCGGAGGCCACAGGACAGTTGCAACTAATGAAAAACTGTTTTTT. As protein: CASSTFGGHRTVATNEKLFF.

CDR3 in amino acids: CASSSEGQGAYEQYF. The CDR3 DNA is TGTGCCAGCAGCTCAGAAGGACAGGGCGCTTACGAGCAGTACTTC. The chain employs TRBV7-2 and TRBJ2-7, with TRBD1 matching 8 bases. From germline, CDR1 is SGHTA and CDR2 FQGNSA. The J segment lost 4 bases and the V segment lost 4 bases, leaving 9 bases of the junction unmatched. The CDR3 has 15 residues.

This clone occurred a few times. This chain uses TRBV2 with TRBJ1-2; D gene ambiguous. Germline lookup yields CDR1 SNHLY and CDR2 FYNNEI. CDR3 length: 13 amino acids. Trimming pared 3 bases from V and 7 bases from J, leaving 12 bases between. This CDR3 is CASSDSGSAGYTF. CDR3 in DNA: TGTGCCAGCAGTGATAGTGGGAGTGCTGGCTACACCTTC. Full variable domain (missing parts from reference TRBV2 and TRBJ1-2): EPEVTQTPSHQVTQMGQEVILRCVPISNHLYFYWYRQILGQKVEFLVSFYNNEISEKSEIFDDQFSVERPDGSNFTLKIRSTKLEDSAMYFCASSDSGSAGYTFGSGTRLTVV.

This sequence joins TRBV3-1 (or the pseudogene TRBV3-2) and TRBJ1-3; D gene unclear. The CDR3 spans 16 residues. Germline values: CDR1 LGHDT, CDR2 YNNKEL (reference sequence). The germline V and J ends were trimmed by 2 bases and 0 bases, with 11 bases remaining between them. CDR3 residues: CASSQLESSSGNTIYF. DNA of the CDR3: TGTGCCAGCAGCCAACTTGAATCGAGCTCTGGAAACACCATATATTTT.

Comment on this clone: The sample contains more than one DNA sequence encoding this CDR3. This chain joins TRBV4-3 and TRBJ1-1; D might be TRBD1 (5 bases). Germline lookup yields CDR1 LGHNA and CDR2 YSLEER. The germline V and J ends were trimmed by 1 base and 4 bases, with 7 bases remaining between them. The CDR3 spans 13 residues. The CDR3 loop reads CASSQVGGTEAFF. In DNA, the CDR3 is TGCGCCAGCAGCCAAGTCGGGGGCACTGAAGCTTTCTTT.